This T cell receptor (beta chain) was captured in a study of shared clonotypes between healthy human individuals. Study details: The study used three CD4 naive, three CD4 memory, two CD8 naive and one CD8 memory plate per donor.

This clone was picked up one time. Its cognate antigen is unknown. Genomic DNA of every subset was divided equally among multiple immunoSEQ plates. Generated by immunoSEQ multiplex PCR, the TCRdb table keeps only in-frame clones and is missing some. The sample shows about 550,000 clones, 95% to 96% of them seen only once. The CDR3 runs to 15 residues. Germline CDR1 reads SGHAT; CDR2 reads FQNNGV. The germline V and J ends were trimmed by 1 base and 6 bases, with 16 bases remaining between them. Broader study findings: In contrast to clonotypes shared by all four donors, non-shared clonotypes had lower generation probabilities.

Terminally differentiated effector memory CD45RA+ cells were left out of the naive CD8 fraction, which was CD45RO-negative and positively selected for CCR7. None of the donors, who were healthy HIV-negative adults, had recently had acute infections or vaccinations. The TCR was taken from a woman aged 25 to 39 in good health. The chain has TRBV11-2 and TRBJ2-7; D possibly corresponds to TRBD1 (5 bases). The sample taken for sequencing was naive CD8+ T cells sorted from blood. The CDR3 loop reads CASSLVGGVGLEQYF. The CDR3 DNA follows: TGTGCCAGCAGCTTAGTAGGCGGAGTGGGGCTCGAGCAGTACTTC. Full variable domain (remainder filled in from reference TRBV11-2 and TRBJ2-7): EAGVAQSPRYKIIEKRQSVAFWCNPISGHATLYWYQQILGQGPKLLIQFQNNGVVDDSQLPKDRFSAERLKGVDSTLKIQPAKLEDSAVYLCASSLVGGVGLEQYFGPGTRLTVT.